This T cell receptor beta chain is drawn from a study of graft-versus-host responses after intestinal transplantation. Study at large: Anti-thymocyte globulin induction was given to all recipients, followed by tacrolimus and steroids for 3 to 4 years.

Study results and limitations: Detection of GvH clones occurred in recipient marrow, and some had their first appearance in ileum or blood. An association linked early post-transplant HvG declines with peak circulating GvH clone levels.

As for this clone: Its antigen is currently unknown.

The table came from immunoSEQ multiplex PCR; TCRdb's copy has only in-frame clones and leaves some out. The sample has more than 85,000 clones, roughly 91% seen once. The material was unstimulated CD8+ T cells sorted from spleen or lymph node cells, obtained before intestinal transplant. The sequence was collected from a human donor who received an intestinal transplant.

This CDR3 is CASSPGGHGEQFF. CDR3 DNA: TGTGCCAGCAGCCCTGGGGGACACGGTGAGCAGTTCTTC. The rearrangement links TRBV9 to TRBJ2-1, with D possibly matching TRBD1 (6 bases). Germline lookup yields CDR1 SGDLS and CDR2 YYNGEE. CDR3 size: 13 residues. V lost 4 bases and J 9 bases, leaving 14 bases between the germline ends. Using reference TRBV9 and TRBJ2-1 for the parts outside the CDR3, the full variable domain is DSGVTQTPKHLITATGQRVTLRCSPRSGDLSVYWYQQSLDQGLQFLIQYYNGEERAKGNILERFSAQQFPDLHSELNLSSLELGDSALYFCASSPGGHGEQFFGPGTRLTVL.